This T cell receptor (beta chain) was captured by sequencing in a study of CD8 T cells in ankylosing spondylitis. The length of the CDR3 is 15 residues. Trimming pared 3 bases from V and 1 base from J, leaving 13 bases between. The germline V gene has CDR1 SGHKS and CDR2 YYEKEE (reference sequence). Library preparation for TCR beta used quantitative 5'-RACE with molecular barcodes. Using its own MiXCR run on the 5' RACE reads, TCRdb lists one record per CDR3 protein. The data show roughly 440,000 distinct CDR3 sequences, with roughly 15% seen just once and approximately 1% held by the top ten. This clonotype showed up just a few times. Its antigen remains unknown. The study, taken as a whole, reports: Significantly higher representation of disease-linked clones was reported for matched ankylosing spondylitis synovial fluid. Seemingly distinctive of ankylosing spondylitis blood was a TCR beta motif formed by eight highly homologous variants. Disease-linked clones displayed a CD8+ phenotype and appeared relatively rarely in peripheral blood.

The J gene is TRBJ1-1, the V gene TRBV5-5; a possible D gene is TRBD1 (6 bases). The source material was blood, either unsorted or a sorted T cell fraction (not recorded which). The receptor was isolated from a male donor with ankylosing spondylitis. CDR3 bases: TGTGCCAGCAGCTCCTCGGGACACCAGAACACTGAAGCTTTCTTT. Translated: CASSSSGHQNTEAFF. Based on the CDR3 plus reference TRBV5-5 and TRBJ1-1, the full variable domain is DAGVTQSPTHLIKTRGQQVTLRCSPISGHKSVSWYQQVLGQGPQFIFQYYEKEERGRGNFPDRFSARQFPNYSSELNVNALLLGDSALYLCASSSSGHQNTEAFFGQGTRLTVV.